The 27 T cell receptor beta chains listed next were all sequenced from one sample in a study of CXCR3-negative and CXCR3-positive naive CD8 T cells (dated by TCRdb to between 2017 and 2020). The instrument given in TCRdb is NextSeq 550. The Human TCR Profiling Kit (MiLaboratory) was used to prepare UMI-labeled 5' RACE TRB cDNA libraries. TCRdb reprocessed the reads, and each CDR3 protein sequence is entered once, without DNA. This sample's clone table shows about 5,800 distinct CDR3 sequences. The ten biggest clones cover 1% to 1.5% of the sample. The sample comprised naive CXCR3- CD8+ T cells from blood. In the paper's terms, the cell subset or site label means: CD45RO-CCR7+CD27+CD95- naive CD8+ T cells lacking CXCR3 (TNR3-). These TCRs come from a human donor in good health. Some clones in this sample may be carry-over from other donors' samples.

According to its frequency, this clonotype is medium-sized. The chain carries TRBV4-1 and TRBJ2-6. The CDR3 is 16 amino acids. The germline V gene encodes CDR1 MGHRA and CDR2 YSYEKL. The CDR3 loop is CASSPRIGSGANVLTF.

The chain recombines TRBV7-9 with TRBJ2-1; without DNA, the TCRdb call of TRBD1 cannot be checked. The CDR3 contains 17 residues. Germline values: CDR1 SEHNR, CDR2 FQNEAQ (reference sequence). The CDR3 loop is CASSFYLGTNSYNEQFF. Drawing the rest from reference TRBV7-9 and TRBJ2-1, the complete variable domain is DTGVSQNPRHKITKRGQNVTFRCDPISEHNRLYWYRQTLGQGPEFLTYFQNEAQLEKSRLLSDRFSAERPKGSFSTLEIQRTEQGDSAMYLCASSFYLGTNSYNEQFFGPGTRLTVL.

The CDR3 sequence: CSARDRAHNEQFF. The chain has TRBV20-1 and TRBJ2-1; the TCRdb call, TRBD1, lacks DNA for checking. Germline lookup yields CDR1 DFQATT and CDR2 SNEGSKA (reference sequence). CDR3 length: 13 residues.

This clonotype is identified as medium-sized from frequency. The chain employs TRBV20-1 and TRBJ2-7; TCRdb's D call, TRBD1, is unchecked because there is no DNA. Germline values: CDR1 DFQATT, CDR2 SNEGSKA (reference sequence). The CDR3 runs to 15 residues. The CDR3 loop is CSAAGVATPSYEQYF.

V gene TRBV18 combines with J gene TRBJ2-1; TCRdb's D call, TRBD1, is unchecked because there is no DNA. This CDR3 has 16 residues. CDR1 is KGHSH, CDR2 LQKENI, per germline. This CDR3 is CASSPPGQGSYNEQFF.

This clonotype is labeled medium-sized based on frequency. This chain connects TRBV25-1 to TRBJ2-2; TCRdb's D call, TRBD1, is unchecked because there is no DNA. This CDR3 has 15 residues. Germline V CDR1 and CDR2: MGHDK, SYGVNS. CDR3 sequence reads: CASVQTGGNTGELFF.

This clonotype registers medium-sized by frequency. The chain combines TRBV7-2 with TRBJ2-3; the TCRdb call, TRBD1, lacks DNA for checking. Germline loops: CDR1 SGHTA, CDR2 FQGNSA. This CDR3 is 19 amino acids long. The CDR3 sequence is CASSSKLETGAFRTDTQYF.

Considering frequency, this clonotype is medium-sized. The chain links TRBV2 to TRBJ1-1. The germline CDR1 and CDR2 sequences are SNHLY and FYNNEI. The CDR3 is 16 amino acids. This CDR3 is CASSEVRGNMNTEAFF.

This rearrangement joins TRBV6-4 to TRBJ2-3. Germline V gene data show CDR1 as MRHNA and CDR2 as SNTAGT. This CDR3 has 13 residues. This CDR3 reads CASSEDGTDTQYF.

According to its frequency, this clonotype is medium-sized. The J gene is TRBJ1-5, the V gene TRBV7-4; TCRdb's D gene call, TRBD1, goes unchecked for lack of DNA. There are 14 residues in the CDR3. In germline, CDR1 is SGHVT, CDR2 SQSDAQ. CDR3 protein: CASSYGNLGQPQHF.

Frequency places this clonotype as medium-sized. The J gene is TRBJ2-7, the V gene TRBV28; TCRdb's D call of TRBD2 is untestable without DNA. CDR1 and CDR2 from the germline V gene are MDHEN and SYDVKM. The CDR3 length is 14 residues. The CDR3 is CASSLAGGRDEQYF. The full variable domain, in which reference TRBV28 and TRBJ2-7 provide the parts outside the CDR3, is DVKVTQSSRYLVKRTGEKVFLECVQDMDHENMFWYRQDPGLGLRLIYFSYDVKMKEKGDIPEGYSVSREKKERFSLILESASTNQTSMYLCASSLAGGRDEQYFGPGTRLTVT.

The chain uses TRBV6-5 and TRBJ1-1; TCRdb's D call of TRBD1 is untestable without DNA. The germline V gene encodes CDR1 MNHEY and CDR2 SVGAGI. This CDR3 spans 14 amino acids. The chain's CDR3 is CASRADRLNTEAFF.

This clonotype counts as medium-sized by frequency. The chain employs TRBV29-1 and TRBJ2-7; the TRBD1 assignment by TCRdb is unverifiable without DNA. The CDR3 is 13 amino acids. Germline values: CDR1 SQVTM, CDR2 ANQGSEA. CDR3 protein: CSVVTDNSYEQYF.

This clonotype counts as medium-sized by frequency. The gene calls are TRBV25-1 and TRBJ2-2; the D gene TCRdb calls, TRBD2, cannot be checked with no DNA. This CDR3 comprises 13 residues. The germline V gene has CDR1 MGHDK and CDR2 SYGVNS. This chain's CDR3 is CASSGRSAGELFF.

This clonotype registers medium-sized by frequency. The chain is built from TRBV9 and TRBJ2-1; the TCRdb call, TRBD2, lacks DNA for checking. The CDR3 runs to 16 residues. Looked up from germline, CDR1 is SGDLS and CDR2 is YYNGEE. The CDR3 sequence: CASSVAGAGGWDEQFF.

Considering frequency, this clonotype is medium-sized. This chain joins TRBV12-3 or TRBV12-4 and TRBJ2-7; as DNA is missing, the TRBD1 call by TCRdb cannot be tested. The CDR3 spans 15 residues. The CDR3 reads CASRPKGTGGLKQYF.

By frequency, this clonotype is medium-sized. The chain couples TRBV12-3 or TRBV12-4 to TRBJ2-7. CDR3 length: 12 amino acids. The CDR3 protein is CASSSVYYEQYF.

The V gene is TRBV19, the J gene TRBJ2-1; the TCRdb D gene call, TRBD2, has no DNA to confirm it. The CDR3 is 15 residues long. Germline V gene lookup returns CDR1 LNHDA and CDR2 SQIVND (reference sequence). CDR3 loop: CASSIESGAYNEQFF.

This clonotype is deemed medium-sized by its frequency. The J gene is TRBJ2-2, the V gene TRBV29-1. From germline, CDR1 is SQVTM and CDR2 ANQGSEA. The CDR3 length is 11 residues. The CDR3 region is CSVAGTGELFF.

By frequency, this clonotype is medium-sized. The chain joins TRBV29-1 to TRBJ2-5; TCRdb gives TRBD2 as the D gene, but with no DNA this cannot be confirmed. CDR3 length: 15 amino acids. CDR1 and CDR2 (germline): SQVTM, ANQGSEA. The CDR3 loop reads CSVAQRGTQGETQYF.

This clonotype is labeled medium-sized (0.01 to 0.1%) based on frequency. The V and J genes are TRBV29-1 and TRBJ2-1; TCRdb indicates TRBD2, and absent DNA this call remains unverified. CDR1 and CDR2 (germline): SQVTM, ANQGSEA. This CDR3 spans 18 amino acids. Here the CDR3 reads CSVGRDAGGRLYYNEQFF.

This clonotype is identified as medium-sized from frequency. The gene calls are TRBV11-2 and TRBJ2-1; TCRdb returns TRBD2, unconfirmable since there is no DNA. Germline values: CDR1 SGHAT, CDR2 FQNNGV. This CDR3 comprises 16 residues. CDR3 in amino acids: CASSLYQGHYYNEQFF.

V is TRBV6-6 and J is TRBJ2-3. In germline, CDR1 is MNHNY, CDR2 SVGAGI (reference sequence). The CDR3 has 14 residues. CDR3 amino acids: CASSYNIYTDTQYF.

CDR3 protein: CSAPLHGGPLWEQFF. The chain combines TRBV20-1 with TRBJ2-1; TCRdb indicates TRBD2, and absent DNA this call remains unverified. Germline values: CDR1 DFQATT, CDR2 SNEGSKA (reference sequence). The CDR3 consists of 15 residues.

This chain connects TRBV27 to TRBJ2-1; absent DNA, TCRdb's TRBD2 call cannot be checked. The CDR3 contains 15 residues. Germline CDR1 reads MNHEY; CDR2 reads SMNVEV (reference sequence). The chain's CDR3 is CASSLGLAGYNEQFF.

V is TRBV27 and J is TRBJ1-1; TCRdb's assignment of TRBD1 cannot be checked, as there is no DNA. The germline V gene has CDR1 MNHEY and CDR2 SMNVEV (reference sequence). There are 13 residues in the CDR3. The CDR3 loop reads CASRGGTDTEAFF.

In terms of frequency, this clonotype is medium-sized. The CDR3 here is CASSWGGTGRTEAFF. The V call is TRBV28, the J call TRBJ1-1; absent DNA, TCRdb's TRBD1 call cannot be checked. Germline V gene lookup returns CDR1 MDHEN and CDR2 SYDVKM. This CDR3 has 15 amino acids.